The clone carrying this T cell receptor beta chain was detected only once. This entry is derived from a study of control samples from healthy donors and cancer patients. The ends were cut back, 3 bases at V and 0 bases at J, with 8 bases in the middle. Germline assignment: CDR1 SNHLY and CDR2 FYNNEI. The CDR3 is made up of 15 amino acids. Repertoires were generated with immunoSEQ multiplex PCR, while TCRdb's copy carries only in-frame clones and drops some. Of about 120,000 clones listed, roughly 90% were seen once; the top ten hold about two fifths. This TCR was sampled from a man in his fifties in good health. The J gene is TRBJ2-2, the V gene TRBV2; D not resolved. The specimen sequenced was blood. The CDR3 DNA reads TGTGCCAGCAGTGAGGGCCTCGCGAACACCGGGGAGCTGTTTTTT. It encodes CASSEGLANTGELFF.